Shown below are 22 T cell receptor beta chains from a single sample sequenced in a study of vaccination effects on CD4 cells after COVID-19. These TCRs' antigens remain unknown. Culture lasted about ten days before CD4+ T cell isolation. Participants were given two doses of BNT162b2 or mRNA-1273 vaccine. Using immunoSEQ multiplex PCR, the repertoire was profiled, and TCRdb retains in-frame clones only, with some absent. This sample has around 46,000 clones, with 72% found just once. This sample comprised CD4+ T cells from PBMCs cultured without peptide, obtained after COVID-19 vaccination. The source of these receptors is a human donor who received a COVID-19 vaccine.

This chain uses TRBV20-1 with TRBJ2-7; 8 bases are a match to TRBD2. V dropped 6 bases and J dropped 3; count of bases not matched to a gene: 10. The CDR3 runs to 14 residues. In germline, CDR1 is DFQATT, CDR2 SNEGSKA (reference sequence). For the CDR3, the DNA is TGCAGTGCCAGTCCCGGGACTAGTATCTACGAGCAGTACTTC. It yields the protein CSASPGTSIYEQYF.

This clone appeared a single time. The chain is built from TRBV3-1 (or the pseudogene TRBV3-2) and TRBJ2-5; 7 positions agree with TRBD2. V was clipped by 2 bases and J by 3 bases; unmatched bases: 3. Germline V CDR1 and CDR2: LGHDT, YNNKEL (reference sequence). CDR3 length: 14 residues. CDR3 sequence reads: CASSQSSGKETQYF. The CDR3 nucleotides are TGTGCCAGCAGCCAATCTAGCGGAAAAGAGACCCAGTACTTC.

V usage is TRBV2 and J usage is TRBJ2-2, with D perhaps matching TRBD1 or TRBD2 (5 bases each). Germline lookup yields CDR1 SNHLY and CDR2 FYNNEI. The CDR3 is 12 amino acids. V lost 8 bases and J 12 bases, leaving 16 bases between the germline ends. In DNA, the CDR3 is TGTGCCAGCGGCGAAGGAACGGGGCAGCTGTTTTTT. This translates into CASGEGTGQLFF.

V gene TRBV14 combines with J gene TRBJ2-7, with a weak D call TRBD1 (6 bases). The V end lost 4 bases, the J end lost 0 bases, and 10 bases lay between the germline ends. CDR1 is SGHDN, CDR2 FVKESK, per germline. This CDR3 has 14 amino acids. The DNA of the CDR3 is TGTGCCAGCAGCCTACAGGGTAACTCCTACGAGCAGTACTTC. It specifies CASSLQGNSYEQYF.

The rearrangement uses TRBV9 and TRBJ2-3; possibly TRBD2 for D (6 bases). Germline CDR1 and CDR2: SGDLS and YYNGEE. V was shortened by 0 bases and J by 3 bases, with 14 bases between the two germline ends. This CDR3 contains 16 residues. Written as DNA, the CDR3 is TGTGCCAGCAGCGTAGCTGGTGGGGGGAAAACAGATACGCAGTATTTT. Translated, it gives CASSVAGGGKTDTQYF.

V usage is TRBV6-4 and J usage is TRBJ2-2; 8 nucleotides agree with TRBD1. V was pared by 6 bases and J by 1 base, with 4 bases of the junction left unmatched. Germline values: CDR1 MRHNA, CDR2 SNTAGT. The CDR3 totals 15 residues. The CDR3 DNA is TGTGCCAGCAGGAAGACAGGGGTGAACACCGGGGAGCTGTTTTTT. As protein: CASRKTGVNTGELFF.

The chain employs TRBV2 and TRBJ1-3, with no clear D. The V gene lost 7 bases and the J gene lost 12 bases, with 10 bases spanning the gap. This CDR3 has 10 residues. The germline gives CDR1 SNHLY, CDR2 FYNNEI. In DNA form, the CDR3 reads TGTGCCAGCATTGACTCAAACATATATTTT. It is translated as CASIDSNIYF.

The chain combines TRBV6-4 with TRBJ1-2; 10 bases match TRBD1. The CDR3 totals 17 residues. V shed 2 bases, J shed 1 base, and the junction held 7 bases outside the gene matches. Germline V gene lookup returns CDR1 MRHNA and CDR2 SNTAGT. DNA of the CDR3: TGTGCCAGCAGTGACCGGAGACAGGGGGCGAGTAACTATGGCTACACCTTC. This translates into CASSDRRQGASNYGYTF.

The chain recombines TRBV29-1 with TRBJ2-1; D gene ambiguous. The germline V and J ends were trimmed by 8 bases and 8 bases, with 13 bases remaining between them. CDR3 length: 11 amino acids. Germline V gene sequence: CDR1 SQVTM, CDR2 ANQGSEA. DNA for the CDR3: TGCAGCACTAAGACCCTCGATGAGCAGTTCTTC. Its translation is CSTKTLDEQFF.

The chain links TRBV11-1 to TRBJ2-7; D uncertain. Trimming shortened V by 3 bases and J by 3 bases, and 9 bases separated the two germline ends. The V gene's germline CDR1 is SGHAT and CDR2 FQDESV (reference sequence). This CDR3 contains 13 residues. The CDR3 loop reads CASSFSPGYEQYF. The CDR3 DNA is TGTGCCAGCAGCTTTAGTCCTGGCTACGAGCAGTACTTC.

The chain uses TRBV19 and TRBJ2-3; D possibly corresponds to TRBD2 (6 bases). Germline CDR1 reads LNHDA; CDR2 reads SQIVND (reference sequence). The V and J ends lost 3 bases and 4 bases respectively, with 14 bases between them. The CDR3 loop spans 15 amino acids. CDR3 nucleotides: TGTGCCAGTAGTATTTGGGGCGGGAACGCAGATACGCAGTATTTT. Its translation is CASSIWGGNADTQYF.

The chain recombines TRBV10-1 with TRBJ2-5; D ambiguous. Germline V gene lookup returns CDR1 WNHNN and CDR2 SYGVQD (reference sequence). The CDR3 has 15 amino acids. With 6 bases removed from V and 5 bases from J, the gap between germline ends came to 19 bases. CDR3: CASRPSASPGETQYF. The DNA of the CDR3 is TGCGCCAGCAGACCGAGCGCGAGTCCGGGCGAGACCCAGTACTTC.

The chain combines TRBV15 with TRBJ2-2; D unresolved. Germline CDR1 and CDR2: LNHNV and YYDKDF (reference sequence). The V end lost 1 base, the J end lost 3 bases, and 18 bases lay between the germline ends. CDR3 length: 18 residues. This CDR3 reads CATSRGRALTSDTGELFF. The DNA for the CDR3 is TGTGCCACCAGCAGAGGCAGAGCCCTTACCTCCGACACCGGGGAGCTGTTTTTT.

The V call is TRBV6-2 or TRBV6-3, the J call TRBJ2-7, with D perhaps matching TRBD1 or TRBD2 (5 bases each). Deletions cut 5 bases from V and 1 base from J, with 30 bases between. The CDR3 has 20 residues. Germline values: CDR1 MNHEY, CDR2 SVGEGT. In nucleotides, the CDR3 is TGTGCCAGCAGTCTGAAGAACAAAACATCAAGGGACCGCACGTCCTACGAGCAGTACTTC. Translation gives CASSLKNKTSRDRTSYEQYF.

The chain uses TRBV6-4 and TRBJ2-1; 12 bases are a match to TRBD1. The CDR3 is made up of 14 amino acids. After removal of 10 bases from V and 7 bases from J, the junction contained 8 bases not matched to a gene. Germline V lookup: CDR1 MRHNA, CDR2 SNTAGT. This chain's CDR3 is CANGGQGAMNEQFF. Here the CDR3 DNA reads TGTGCCAACGGGGGACAGGGGGCAATGAATGAGCAGTTCTTC.

The chain carries TRBV21-1 and TRBJ1-1. TRBV21-1 is a known pseudogene. This CDR3 region has 17 residues. The CDR3 DNA reads TGTGCCAGCAGCAAAAGTAGGACCGGGGCCGGGGACACTGAAGCTTTCTTT. Translated: CASSKSRTGAGDTEAFF.

This chain connects TRBV27 to TRBJ2-5, with D hard to call. The CDR3 spans 15 residues. Germline V lookup: CDR1 MNHEY, CDR2 SMNVEV (reference sequence). The germline V and J ends were trimmed by 8 bases and 0 bases, with 16 bases remaining between them. The CDR3 sequence is CASPCGPGHQETQYF. Here the CDR3 DNA reads TGTGCCAGCCCCTGCGGCCCAGGACACCAAGAGACCCAGTACTTC.

In DNA form, the CDR3 reads TGTGCCAGCAGCATGGGACTAGCGGGAGCCCCGAATACGCAGTATTTT. Amino acids: CASSMGLAGAPNTQYF. The chain is built from TRBV11-2 and TRBJ2-3, with 14 positions matching TRBD2. CDR1 and CDR2 (germline): SGHAT, FQNNGV. The V segment lost 5 bases and the J segment 7 bases; nucleotides outside the gene matches: 8. CDR3 length: 16 residues.

The chain is built from TRBV4-1 and TRBJ1-1; 7 bases are shared with TRBD1. Trimming took 4 bases from V and 1 from J; bases not matched to a gene: 15. Germline loops: CDR1 MGHRA, CDR2 YSYEKL. The CDR3 loop spans 18 amino acids. The CDR3 is CASSRYSLKTGRNTEAFF. The CDR3, as DNA: TGCGCCAGCAGCCGCTATTCCCTTAAGACAGGGCGGAACACTGAAGCTTTCTTT.

This chain connects TRBV5-4 to TRBJ2-5; 8 nucleotides match TRBD1. Per the germline V gene, CDR1 is SGHNT and CDR2 is YYREEE (reference sequence). The length of the CDR3 is 14 residues. Trimming cost V 4 bases and J 1 base; bases outside gene matches: 3. The CDR3 bases are TGTGCCAGCAGCCGTGACAGGGGCCAAGAGACCCAGTACTTC. Its protein product is CASSRDRGQETQYF.

The chain combines TRBV20-1 with TRBJ1-1; 8 bases line up with TRBD1. V lost 3 bases, J lost 5 bases, and 8 bases stayed unmatched. CDR3 length equals 14 residues. The V gene's germline CDR1 is DFQATT and CDR2 SNEGSKA (reference sequence). CDR3 region: CSASSGQGETEAFF. CDR3 nucleotide sequence: TGCAGTGCTAGTTCTGGACAGGGAGAAACTGAAGCTTTCTTT.

This clone was seen more than once but under ten times. The rearrangement links TRBV20-1 to TRBJ1-2; perhaps TRBD1 as D (5 bases). The CDR3 runs 13 residues. Germline CDR1 is DFQATT and CDR2 is SNEGSKA (reference sequence). V was clipped by 3 bases and J by 6 bases, with 14 bases between them. CDR3 amino acids: CSASFSRGDGYTF. The DNA for the CDR3 is TGCAGTGCTAGTTTTTCCCGGGGGGATGGCTACACCTTC.